This T cell receptor beta chain was recovered during a study of blood T cell repertoires in COVID-19. About the research overall: Collection of acute and convalescent COVID-19 samples took place in the United States, Italy and Spain.

The V segment lost 0 bases and the J segment 3 bases; nucleotides outside the gene matches: 5. The germline V gene has CDR1 MNHEY and CDR2 SVGAGI. The CDR3 has 15 amino acids. Individuals drawn from around 24 US areas were roughly 18 to 95 years old. Participants reported their clinical history, and cohort assignment relied on those reports. In the authors' workflow: Reference gene primer amplification yielded estimated nucleated cell counts. Assay: immunoSEQ multiplex PCR; the TCRdb copy retains only in-frame clones and omits some. V and J calls and clone size are copied from that table; D and trimming were computed from the DNA. The sample holds 300,000 to 400,000 clones, over 90% seen once.

The source of this sequence is a woman in her 30s who had been exposed to COVID-19. The sequencing input was PBMCs or T cells enriched from blood (not recorded which). The genes are TRBV6-5 and TRBJ2-7; TRBD2 aligns across 7 bases. CDR3 coding DNA: TGTGCCAGCAGTTACTCCCACGGGGACTACTACGAGCAGTACTTC. Its translation: CASSYSHGDYYEQYF.